This note documents a single T cell receptor (beta chain) sequence. Original processing notes: Amplification from reference gene primers served as the basis for estimated nucleated cell counts. Produced via immunoSEQ multiplex PCR; TCRdb's table is partial and in-frame only. That table supplies the V and J calls and clone size; D and trimming were determined from the DNA. The sample has 200,000 or so clones, roughly 80% seen once. The CDR3 length is 14 residues. Germline lookup yields CDR1 SQVTM and CDR2 ANQGSEA. Trimming cost V 7 bases and J 5 bases, with 17 bases left between them. The data were taken from a study of blood T cell repertoires in COVID-19. Overall study: Collection of acute and convalescent COVID-19 samples took place in the United States, Italy and Spain. The analysed material was cDNA or gDNA that came from T cells, B-cell-depleted T cells, or PBMCs.

Sequencing input: peripheral blood. The source of this sequence is a young man with active or convalescent COVID-19. The gene calls are TRBV29-1 and TRBJ1-4, with D possibly matching TRBD1 (6 bases). This chain's CDR3 is CSAGGSQGNEKLFF. In nucleotides, the CDR3 is TGCAGCGCCGGGGGGAGTCAGGGGAATGAAAAACTGTTTTTT.